This TCR beta chain was profiled in a study of regulatory T cells in long-lasting Graves disease. To make TCR beta libraries, researchers used iRepertoire HTBI primers and Arm-PCR of CDR3 regions. MiXCR, run by TCRdb on the multiplex PCR reads, gives a single entry per CDR3 protein. This sample has some 500,000 distinct CDR3 sequences; 13% occur once, and the top ten carry under 10%. The germline V gene encodes CDR1 MNHEY and CDR2 SMNVEV (reference sequence). This CDR3 spans 13 amino acids. Trimming pared 5 bases from V and 11 bases from J, leaving 15 bases between. Noted time point: newly diagnosed GD, antithyroid drugs for less than 3 months. Extracted PBMC RNA gave rise to the TCR library. This clonotype was seen ten or more times. These data also featured in a second study, about T cells in Graves' hyperthyroidism and ophthalmopathy. That investigation notes: Stable hyperthyroidism: no ophthalmopathy progression over 18 months of follow-up. Newly diagnosed hyperthyroidism patients aged 18 to 65 years had disease lasting under 2 months. Thyroid ultrasound and orbital computed tomography, with clinical symptoms and serum thyroxine and TRAb, informed diagnoses.

The rearrangement joins TRBV27 to TRBJ1-4; no firm D call. The receptor comes from a young man with Graves disease. The material was peripheral blood mononuclear cells (PBMCs), obtained at new diagnosis, from a patient treated with antithyroid drugs. CDR3 nucleotides: TGTGCCAGCAGTCTCCCGTCCCGGAGGAAACTGTTTTTT. Protein: CASSLPSRRKLFF.